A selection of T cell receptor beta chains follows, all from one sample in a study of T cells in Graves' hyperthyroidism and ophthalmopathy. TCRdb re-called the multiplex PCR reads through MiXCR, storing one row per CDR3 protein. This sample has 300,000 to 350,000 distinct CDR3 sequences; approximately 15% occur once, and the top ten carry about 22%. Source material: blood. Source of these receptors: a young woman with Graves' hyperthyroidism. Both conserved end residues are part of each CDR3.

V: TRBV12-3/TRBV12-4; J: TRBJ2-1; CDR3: CASSFRRIYNEQFF
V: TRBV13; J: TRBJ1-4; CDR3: CASSQERTGADGTEKLFF
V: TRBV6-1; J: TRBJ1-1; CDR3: CASQQEGHSEAFF
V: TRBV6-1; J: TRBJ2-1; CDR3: CASSAQQGYEQFF
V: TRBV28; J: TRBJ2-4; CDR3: CASSLLGSNIQYF
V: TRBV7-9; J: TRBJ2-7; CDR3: CASSLATGGDEQYF
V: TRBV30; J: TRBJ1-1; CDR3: CAWSHRRNTEAFF
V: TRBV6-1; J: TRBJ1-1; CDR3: CASRQGSMNTEAFF
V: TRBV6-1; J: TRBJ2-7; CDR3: CASSARLAGEPDPSGQYF
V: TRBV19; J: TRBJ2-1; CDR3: CASSSRPGTGYNEQFF
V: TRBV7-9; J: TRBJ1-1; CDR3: CASSLGMTVNTEAFF
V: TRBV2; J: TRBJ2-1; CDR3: CASSEFSGFYNEQFF
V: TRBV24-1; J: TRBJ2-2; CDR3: CATSDTTENTGELFF
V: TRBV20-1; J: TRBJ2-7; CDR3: CSADAWPSGTYEQYF
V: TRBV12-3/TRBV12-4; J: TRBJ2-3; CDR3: CASTISVPDTQYF
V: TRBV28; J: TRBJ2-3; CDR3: CASSPITSASTDTQYF
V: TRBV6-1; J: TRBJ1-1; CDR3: CASTRDITGNTEAFF
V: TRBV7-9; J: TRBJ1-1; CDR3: CASSSGGGIYTEAFF
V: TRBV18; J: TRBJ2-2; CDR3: CASSAGLGDGELFF
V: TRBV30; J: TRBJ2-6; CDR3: CAWSRRTGANVLTF
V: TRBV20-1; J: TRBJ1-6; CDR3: CSPWGQPNSPLHF
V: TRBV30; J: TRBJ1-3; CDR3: CAWNPSSGNTIYF
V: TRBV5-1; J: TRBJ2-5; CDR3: CASRGLETQYF
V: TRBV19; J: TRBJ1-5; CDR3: CASSILGKVNQPQHF
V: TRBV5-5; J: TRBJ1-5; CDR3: CASSLSGRDNQPQHF
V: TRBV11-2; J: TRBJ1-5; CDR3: CASSLEGSYNQPQHF
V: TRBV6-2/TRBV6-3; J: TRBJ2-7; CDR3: CASSITPGARYEQYF
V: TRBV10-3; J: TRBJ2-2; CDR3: CAISEIPGLAEFTGELFF
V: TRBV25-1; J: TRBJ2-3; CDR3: CASSELRNTQYF
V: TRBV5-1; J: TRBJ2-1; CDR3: CASSLEGGNWYNEQFF
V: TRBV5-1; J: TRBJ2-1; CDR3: CASSLDPSGSHEQFF
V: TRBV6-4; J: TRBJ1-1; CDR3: CASSPYSAFF
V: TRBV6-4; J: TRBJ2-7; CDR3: CAMRRTERDEQYF
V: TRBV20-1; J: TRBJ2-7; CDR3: CSAPRLAGRYEQYF
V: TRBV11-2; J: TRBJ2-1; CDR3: CASSLGPLRGEQFF
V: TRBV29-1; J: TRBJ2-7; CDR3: CSVGTRGGGYEQYF
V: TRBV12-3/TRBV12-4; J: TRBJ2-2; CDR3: CASRPGARELFF
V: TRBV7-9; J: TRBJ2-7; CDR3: CASSPRLSGSYEQYF
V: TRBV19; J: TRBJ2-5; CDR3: CASSLIRGSPQETQYF
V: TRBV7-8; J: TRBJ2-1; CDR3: CASSLPGTGSSYNEQFF
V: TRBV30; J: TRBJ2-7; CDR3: CAWGQGAGEQYF
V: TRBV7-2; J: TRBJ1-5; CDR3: CASSLSGQYNQPQHF
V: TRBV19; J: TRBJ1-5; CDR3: CASSIQRSLNQPQHF
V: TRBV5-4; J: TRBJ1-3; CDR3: CASSLRTAGNTIYF
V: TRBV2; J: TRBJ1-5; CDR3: CASSAGQGRSNQPQHF
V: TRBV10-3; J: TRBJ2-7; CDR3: CAISEGGGGNYEQYF
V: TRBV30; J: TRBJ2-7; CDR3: CAWSVRGFLEQYF
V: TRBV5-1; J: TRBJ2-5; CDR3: CASSEPTGETQYF
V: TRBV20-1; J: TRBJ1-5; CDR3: CSARGGERIRRNQPQHF
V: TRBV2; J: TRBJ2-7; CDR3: CASKAGGIGTYEQYF
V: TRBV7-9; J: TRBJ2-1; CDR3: CASSSYRGQSNEQFF
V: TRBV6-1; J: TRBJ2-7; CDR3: CASSEVGEGAYEQYF
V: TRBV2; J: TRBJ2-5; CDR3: CASTTGSQETQYF
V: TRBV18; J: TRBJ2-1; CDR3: CASSSSRSEQFF
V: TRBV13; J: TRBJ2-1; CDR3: CASSSTLAGGAYNEQFF